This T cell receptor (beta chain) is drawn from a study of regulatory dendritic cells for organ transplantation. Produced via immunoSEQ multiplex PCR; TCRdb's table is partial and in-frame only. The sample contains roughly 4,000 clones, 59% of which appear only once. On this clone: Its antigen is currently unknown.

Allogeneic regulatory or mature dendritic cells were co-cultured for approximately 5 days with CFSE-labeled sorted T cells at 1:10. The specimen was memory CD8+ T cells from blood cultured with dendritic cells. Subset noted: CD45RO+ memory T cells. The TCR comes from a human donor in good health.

DNA of the CDR3: TGTGCCAGTAGTATAGATCGGTCGTTATACTATGGCTACACCTTC. This translates into CASSIDRSLYYGYTF. The chain employs TRBV19 and TRBJ1-2; D remains ambiguous. V was shortened by 0 bases and J by 3 bases, with 11 bases between the two germline ends. The CDR3 has 15 amino acids. Germline values: CDR1 LNHDA, CDR2 SQIVND (reference sequence).